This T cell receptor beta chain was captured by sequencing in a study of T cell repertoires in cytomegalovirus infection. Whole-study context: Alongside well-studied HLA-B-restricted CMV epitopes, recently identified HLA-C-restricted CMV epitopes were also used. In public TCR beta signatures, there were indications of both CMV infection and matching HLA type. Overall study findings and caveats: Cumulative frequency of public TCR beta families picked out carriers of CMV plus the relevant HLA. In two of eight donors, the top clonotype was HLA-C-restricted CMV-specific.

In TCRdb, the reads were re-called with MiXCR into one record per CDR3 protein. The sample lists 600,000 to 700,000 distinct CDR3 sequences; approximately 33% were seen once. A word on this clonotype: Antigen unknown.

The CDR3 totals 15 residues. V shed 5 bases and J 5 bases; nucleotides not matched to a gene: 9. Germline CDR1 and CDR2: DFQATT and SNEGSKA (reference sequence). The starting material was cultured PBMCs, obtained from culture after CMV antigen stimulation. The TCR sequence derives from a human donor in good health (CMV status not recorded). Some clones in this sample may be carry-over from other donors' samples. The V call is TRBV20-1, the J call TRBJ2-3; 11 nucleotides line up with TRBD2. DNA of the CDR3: TGCAGTGCTGGCCCACTAGCGGGAGCCCTAGATACGCAGTATTTT. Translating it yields CSAGPLAGALDTQYF.